These T cell receptor beta chains were read from a single sample in a study of T cell clusters in autoimmune cytopenias. Reprocessing the multiplex PCR reads, TCRdb reports a single entry for every CDR3 protein and omits DNA. The record lists about 5,000 distinct CDR3 sequences, of which the ten most abundant hold less than 20%. What was sequenced was peripheral blood. The receptor set was obtained from a human donor with an autoimmune cytopenia or autoimmune hepatitis (not recorded which). The CDR3 runs from the conserved cysteine through the conserved F or W. Clone size is shown for a subset of rows, as once, few, many or a class of expanded clone.

medium-sized,TRBV6-5,15,TRBJ2-3,CASSFQGASTDTQYF
.,TRBV6-1,14,TRBJ2-7,CASSYLGGAYEQYF
medium-sized,TRBV12-3/TRBV12-4,14,TRBJ1-4,CASSLRGGDEKLFF
medium-sized,TRBV19,12,TRBJ2-4,CASSEGGQIQYF
.,TRBV6-4,16,TRBJ2-1,CASSDSGGPSYNEQFF
.,TRBV5-5,15,TRBJ2-3,CASSLGLPSTDTQYF
.,TRBV5-1,19,TRBJ2-2,CASSLGGLAGANRIGELFF
medium-sized,TRBV27,14,TRBJ2-5,CASSPRDRVETQYF
.,TRBV10-3,15,TRBJ2-2,CATGGGQGSAGELFF
.,TRBV6-1,14,TRBJ1-5,CASFEDYSNQPQHF
medium-sized,TRBV5-6,15,TRBJ2-6,CASSLWVSGANVLTF
.,TRBV12-3/TRBV12-4,12,TRBJ1-2,CASSLAGYGYTF
.,TRBV20-1,13,TRBJ1-4,CSATEQGKEKLFF
medium-sized,TRBV30,13,TRBJ2-5,CAWSVGWQETQYF
medium-sized,TRBV5-6,11,TRBJ2-5,CASSRQETQYF
.,TRBV5-6,15,TRBJ2-1,CASSREGQPYNEQFF
.,TRBV7-9,15,TRBJ2-3,CASSFSRLGTDTQYF
medium-sized,TRBV12-3/TRBV12-4,12,TRBJ1-6,CASSFTNSPLHF
medium-sized,TRBV27,20,TRBJ2-6,CASSLLKAGQGVSGANVLTF
.,TRBV6-6,16,TRBJ2-2,CASSETLTGYTGELFF